These T cell receptor beta chains were read from a single sample in a study of beta chain features in type 1 diabetes. Here immunoSEQ multiplex PCR was the method, and the copy in TCRdb shows in-frame clones only, minus some. The sample contains some 350,000 clones, about 13% of which appear only once. Sequenced sample: naive CD4+ T cells from blood. The receptors here all came from a woman aged 18 to 35 with type 1 diabetes. The CDR3 runs from the conserved cysteine through the conserved F or W. Each record gives: clone size, V gene, J gene, D gene, CDR3 protein, CDR3 DNA. A D gene is named only where the DNA matches it firmly. For some rows the clone size is stated as once, few or many, or as a class when expanded; others skip it.

>few|TRBV11-2|TRBJ1-2|TRBD1
CASTTTGVYGYTF
TGTGCCAGCACCACTACAGGGGTCTATGGCTACACCTTC
>NA|TRBV9|TRBJ2-3|NA
CASSVDLGSTSTDTQYF
TGTGCCAGCAGCGTAGACTTGGGGAGTACTAGCACAGATACGCAGTATTTT
>NA|TRBV30|TRBJ2-1|NA
CAWNRGPYNEQFF
TGTGCCTGGAATAGGGGCCCCTACAATGAGCAGTTCTTC
>NA|TRBV4-3|TRBJ1-5|NA
CASSQGRGMGNQPQHF
TGCGCCAGCAGCCAAGGCAGGGGTATGGGCAATCAGCCCCAGCATTTT
>NA|TRBV2|TRBJ2-1|TRBD2
CASSVLREYNEQFF
TGTGCCAGCAGTGTGTTGCGGGAGTACAATGAGCAGTTCTTC
>few|TRBV5-1|TRBJ1-2|NA
CASSLAGGPGYGYTF
TGCGCCAGCAGCTTGGCCGGGGGGCCTGGGTATGGCTACACCTTC
>NA|TRBV7-9|TRBJ1-1|NA
CASSPAGSLNTEAFF
TGTGCCAGCAGTCCCGCCGGGAGTTTGAACACTGAAGCTTTCTTT
>few|TRBV5-1|TRBJ2-1|TRBD2
CASSGTSGNNEQFF
TGCGCCAGCAGCGGGACTAGCGGGAACAATGAGCAGTTCTTC
>few|TRBV18|TRBJ2-7|NA
CASSPPGSLGKEQYF
TGTGCCAGCTCACCACCGGGGAGCCTAGGAAAGGAGCAGTACTTC
>NA|TRBV5-4|TRBJ1-2|NA
CASSLAGVSYGYTF
TGTGCCAGCAGCTTGGCAGGGGTTAGCTATGGCTACACCTTC
>NA|TRBV18|TRBJ1-1|NA
CASSSRITEAFF
TGTGCCAGCTCGTCGCGGATCACTGAAGCTTTCTTT
>NA|TRBV19|TRBJ2-2|NA
CASIRGGAGELFF
TGTGCCAGTATCAGAGGGGGAGCCGGGGAGCTGTTTTTT
>few|TRBV6-4|TRBJ1-2|NA
CASRPTGSRGYTF
TGTGCCAGCAGACCAACAGGGAGTCGGGGCTACACCTTC
>few|TRBV23-1|TRBJ1-2|NA
CASSQVRGASPSGYTF
TGCGCCAGCAGTCAGGTGAGAGGCGCGTCTCCCTCGGGCTACACCTTC
>NA|TRBV18|TRBJ1-5|NA
CASSPNPGNSNQPQHF
TGTGCCAGCTCCCCTAATCCAGGAAATAGCAATCAGCCCCAGCATTTT
>NA|TRBV15|TRBJ2-1|NA
CATSRLAGGHEQFF
TGTGCCACCAGCAGACTAGCAGGAGGCCATGAGCAGTTCTTC
>NA|TRBV5-6|TRBJ2-5|TRBD2
CASSLEASGGGETQYF
TGTGCCAGCAGCTTGGAGGCTAGCGGGGGGGGAGAGACCCAGTACTTC
>few|TRBV7-7|TRBJ2-1|TRBD2
CASSSGSEQFF
TGTGCCAGCAGTAGCGGGAGTGAGCAGTTCTTC
>few|TRBV18|TRBJ1-1|NA
CASSPFGAQGDTEAFF
TGTGCCAGCTCACCATTTGGGGCACAGGGAGACACTGAAGCTTTCTTT
>few|TRBV7-2|TRBJ2-1|TRBD1
CASSLAGTVSYNEQFF
TGTGCCAGCAGCTTAGCCGGGACAGTATCCTACAATGAGCAGTTCTTC
>NA|TRBV5-1|TRBJ1-2|NA
CASSLVADTQDGYTF
TGCGCCAGCAGCTTGGTCGCCGATACTCAAGATGGCTACACCTTC
>few|TRBV30|TRBJ2-7|NA
CAWRVDSYEQYF
TGTGCCTGGAGGGTGGACAGCTACGAGCAGTACTTC
>NA|TRBV5-6|TRBJ2-1|TRBD2
CASSFRLAGFKYNEQFF
TGTGCCAGCAGCTTCCGACTAGCGGGTTTTAAATACAATGAGCAGTTCTTC
>few|TRBV6-5|TRBJ2-3|TRBD2
CASSLLADSTDTQYF
TGTGCCAGCAGCCTACTAGCGGATAGCACAGATACGCAGTATTTT
>NA|TRBV7-9|TRBJ1-1|TRBD1
CASSRQGNTEAFF
TGTGCCAGCAGCCGACAGGGAAACACTGAAGCTTTCTTT
>NA|TRBV7-2|TRBJ1-2|NA
CASSPGSGGYGYTF
TGTGCCAGCAGCCCCGGATCGGGAGGCTATGGCTACACCTTC
>NA|TRBV4-3|TRBJ2-3|TRBD2
CASSQDGLAGTDTQYF
TGCGCCAGCAGCCAAGATGGGCTAGCGGGCACAGATACGCAGTATTTT
>few|TRBV19|TRBJ2-1|TRBD1
CASSTRQGRQYEQFF
TGTGCCAGTAGTACCCGACAGGGGCGTCAATATGAGCAGTTCTTC
>few|TRBV7-9|TRBJ2-4|TRBD1
CASGAGGKNIQYF
TGTGCCAGCGGGGCAGGGGGCAAAAACATTCAGTACTTC
>few|TRBV30|TRBJ2-5|NA
CAWTSGLGVKTQYF
TGTGCCTGGACCTCCGGGCTAGGGGTAAAGACCCAGTACTTC
>NA|TRBV9|TRBJ2-2|NA
CASSFLAGMDTGELFF
TGTGCCAGCAGCTTCCTAGCCGGGATGGACACCGGGGAGCTGTTTTTT
>NA|TRBV7-9|TRBJ2-7|NA
CASSLPLVGSTYEQYF
TGTGCCAGCAGCTTACCCTTAGTGGGCAGCACCTACGAGCAGTACTTC
>NA|TRBV10-2|TRBJ2-7|TRBD2
CASSESTGAGYEQYF
TGCGCCAGCAGTGAGTCTACGGGAGCGGGGTACGAGCAGTACTTC
>few|TRBV23-1|TRBJ2-1|TRBD1
CASSQSRQGESNNEQFF
TGCGCCAGCAGTCAATCCCGGCAGGGGGAATCCAACAATGAGCAGTTCTTC
>few|TRBV7-3|TRBJ1-1|NA
CASSPDKGTEAFF
TGTGCCAGCAGCCCCGACAAGGGGACTGAAGCTTTCTTT
>NA|TRBV5-8|TRBJ1-2|NA
CASSRQATANYGYTF
TGTGCCAGCAGCCGACAGGCAACAGCTAACTATGGCTACACCTTC
>NA|TRBV10-3|TRBJ2-5|TRBD2
CAISGTSGRRETQYF
TGTGCCATCAGTGGTACTAGCGGGAGGAGGGAGACCCAGTACTTC
>NA|TRBV5-4|TRBJ2-5|TRBD2
CASFMLAGGSETQYF
TGTGCCAGCTTCATGCTAGCGGGAGGTTCAGAGACCCAGTACTTC
>few|TRBV9|TRBJ2-3|TRBD2
CASTPGYLTSGTDTQYF
TGTGCCAGCACCCCAGGTTACTTGACTAGCGGCACAGATACGCAGTATTTT
>NA|TRBV7-9|TRBJ2-5|NA
CASSFRVAFNQETQYF
TGTGCCAGCAGCTTCCGGGTAGCGTTTAACCAAGAGACCCAGTACTTC
>NA|TRBV7-2|TRBJ2-1|NA
CASSLASRVSYNEQFF
TGTGCCAGCAGCTTAGCTAGTAGAGTCTCCTACAATGAGCAGTTCTTC
>NA|TRBV19|TRBJ1-1|TRBD1
CASILQGKDTEAFF
TGTGCCAGTATTCTACAGGGGAAAGACACTGAAGCTTTCTTT
>NA|TRBV5-1|TRBJ2-2|TRBD2
CASAPTSGGTGELFF
TGCGCCAGCGCACCGACTAGCGGGGGCACCGGGGAGCTGTTTTTT